This T cell receptor (beta chain) was identified in a study of cytomegalovirus exposure and HLA in healthy donors (dated by TCRdb to 2017 to 2019). Study-wide context: In an earlier analysis of 550 to 750 of the donors, under 300 Gb of sequence data and 117 million unique TCR beta sequences from roughly 180 million T cells were reported. The T cell repertoires of some 670 subjects were profiled by immunosequencing and related to cytomegalovirus serostatus. Donor age, sex, ethnicity and CMV serostatus were collected together with the repertoire data. In an earlier analysis of 500 to 650 of the donors, high-throughput TCR beta sequencing was used to judge whether each TCR beta V gene segment behaved as functional or pseudogenic. The study aimed to test whether cataloging public T cell receptors could reveal signatures of past pathogen exposure. Besides the first cohort of 666 subjects, a separate validation cohort made up of over 95 different subjects was used. Both class I and class II loci were covered by HLA typing, at four-digit resolution. Typing coverage varied by locus: about 629-630 donors for A, B, C, DRB1 and DQB1; under 550 for DQA1; over 600 for DPA1; 450 to 480 for DPB1. To predict cytomegalovirus infection status, the study combined high-throughput TCR immunosequencing, statistical association of individual TCRs with disease status, and machine learning. A later analysis re-analyzed previously published TCR beta repertoires from 650 to 800 donors and added high-resolution HLA genotyping to study TCR occurrence patterns. The later analysis used no new phenotypic data to find candidate immune exposures, relying instead on TCR beta sequences and their occurrence across donors. An early release that covered about 640 HLA-typed donors contained about 300 gigabases of sequencing data and approximately 85 million unique TCR sequences. Across 300 to 500 genotyped donors of the cohort, an average of roughly 200,000 unique TCR beta nucleotide sequences per donor were sequenced, and 15% to 20% of those sequences were non-productive. Every repertoire in the discovery cohort had been generated on one and the same sequencing platform. Of the roughly 390 genotyped donors, 65% to 90% fell in the genetic ancestry cluster associated with self-reported Caucasian donors. Five DR-DQ haplotypes were handled as single units for association and clustering, since linkage in the cohort was strong. Genome-wide SNP genotypes for about 55% of the roughly 670 donors were used in a later genetic analysis, which treated that subset as a discovery cohort.

Regarding this clone: What this receptor recognizes is not known. No much larger clonotype is one base removed from it; base qualities were not supplied.

Library construction relied on the immunoSEQ multiplex PCR assay. The multiplex PCR relied on a mix of 60 forward primers for TCR Vbeta segments and 13 reverse primers for TCR Jbeta segments. The CDR3 region of rearranged TCR beta genes was amplified from genomic DNA with a multiplex PCR assay. On the Illumina HiSeq System, the amplified TCR beta libraries were sequenced as 87-base-pair reads. Concerning the study's data processing: A later analysis tallied around 82 million unique TCR beta chains across the 666 repertoires, and 10 million to 11 million of those chains were shared by two or more donors. Raw reads were error-corrected and collapsed into unique sequences by a nearest-neighbor algorithm in which closely related sequences were merged to remove PCR and sequencing errors. To assign V, D and J gene segments, CDR3 sequences were aligned to IMGT reference sequences. For a sequence to be retained, a match of at least six nucleotides to both a V gene segment and a J gene segment was required. A rearrangement was called productive if the CDR3 had no stop codons and remained in frame with V and J, and every other rearrangement was called non-productive. Following IMGT convention, CDR3 was defined as the stretch from the second conserved V-encoded cysteine to the conserved J-encoded phenylalanine. The earlier analysis of a few hundred of the donors excluded sequences that lacked an unambiguous match to a single V gene segment. An earlier analysis of about 600 of the donors called V segments functional above 56.7% productive rearrangements and segregating when the between-donor standard deviation exceeded 5%. A statistical classification framework was built for diagnosing cytomegalovirus status from the catalog of TCR beta chain sequences. In a later analysis, V and J genes were assigned by comparing TCR nucleotide sequences against IMGT/GENE-DB human TR gene sequences. A later analysis assigned CDR3 sequences and most-parsimonious VDJ recombination scenarios with the TCRdist pipeline. In a later analysis, each TCR beta chain was defined by its CDR3 amino acid sequence together with its V-gene family, and reads lacking a unique V-gene family were excluded. A later analysis removed 500 to 600 highly shared, low-generation-probability nucleotide sequences to deal with suspected cross-contamination and a sequencing artifact. For each public chain, a later analysis derived a clonal expansion index from normalized ranks of inferred template counts within each repertoire. A later analysis computed generation probabilities with a VDJ recombination model fitted to out-of-frame rearrangements, and checked the results against IGoR. In a later analysis, TCR-TCR, TCR-HLA and TCR-CMV co-occurrence was scored with hypergeometric tests, and a repertoire-size bias correction was applied to TCR pairs. In a later analysis, false discovery rates were estimated by permuting HLA or CMV assignments 20 times. In a later analysis, co-occurring TCRs were grouped with DBSCAN, and TCRdist sequence similarity was added when clustering was performed within HLA-allele-positive subsets. Repertoires with fewer than 30,000 or more than 120,000 public chains were left out of co-occurrence clustering, as were about 5 repertoires with anomalous nucleotide sharing. TCRdb obtained this table from immuneACCESS and retained in-frame rearrangements with V and J assigned. These tables miss some clones; where compared with another copy, unresolved V genes account for less than half of the shortfall, and the remainder is unexplained. That table furnishes V, J and clone size, whereas the DNA furnished D and trimming. The sample table contains 70,000 or so clones; only one count was recorded for roughly 74% of them. Of the sample, more than 9.5% falls within the top ten clones.

Including the terminal cysteine and phenylalanine, the CDR3 comprises 15 residues. The retained sequence is limited to the CDR3, 45 bases, with the frame set at the first base. Via the germline V gene (reference sequence), CDR1 is MNHEY and CDR2 SMNVEV. Unmatched junction bases come to 10, with V trimmed by 6 bases and J by 7 bases. The cohort consisted of approximately 690 healthy bone marrow donors. At the time of sampling, all cohort members were nominally healthy, though unrecorded immune exposures were likely present. The donor was CMV seropositive and was included in the group of 250 to 300 seropositive cohort members. Every donor gave a peripheral blood sample, and the peripheral blood mononuclear cells from that sample were used for TCR beta sequencing. Genomic DNA extraction from the blood cell samples was performed with the Qiagen DNeasy Blood Extraction Kit. Study-wide findings and limitations: The classifier was reported to diagnose cytomegalovirus status with high specificity and sensitivity in both the original cohort and the validation cohort. The sequencing pipeline was judged likely to have produced a cluster of highly shared sequence variants as a technical artifact. In a later analysis, more than 15,000 TCR beta sequences were associated with specific HLA alleles at a false discovery rate of 0.05. Some IMGT-functional V segments, including TRBV6-2 and TRBV6-3, could not be told apart with the 87-base-pair reads, so those segments were excluded. In a later analysis, several top co-occurrence clusters were reported to appear linked to parvovirus B19, influenza, CMV and Epstein-Barr virus. According to a later analysis, TCR association rates differed among HLA loci, with DRB1 alleles showing the most associated TCRs and HLA-C alleles showing the fewest. Because HLA typing was unavailable for some donors at each locus, only the typed subset was used in association tests. It was suggested by the authors that the approach could potentially be generalized to other disease states and immunological phenotypes. Across donors, most TCR sequences were observed very rarely, whereas some public TCRs were present in many individuals. CMV serostatus was the only immune exposure information available for the cohort. According to a later analysis, most CMV-associated TCR beta chains appeared to be HLA-restricted, and the HLA associations seemed to be driven largely by CMV exposure. In an earlier analysis of about 600 of the donors, most TCR beta V segments appeared in productive rearrangements about 87% or about 30% of the time, broadly matching IMGT annotations. The cohort was sequenced for TCR beta chains only, and without alpha or paired-chain data the features that could be detected were limited. Roughly uniform sequencing depth across donors was assumed in presence/absence analyses, although this assumption may not hold. Linkage disequilibrium might explain the correlated functional status among segregating V segments, but an unknown experimental factor could not be ruled out. In a later genetic analysis, fewer N-insertions in productive TCRs were reported among donors in an Asian-associated ancestry cluster than the roughly 640-donor mean. V-gene and J-gene trimming of TCR beta chains was associated with a missense DCLRE1C variant in a later genetic analysis, and the association was replicated in an independent cohort. In the study, approximately 160 TCR beta chains were listed as associated with cytomegalovirus. In vitro tests confirmed that a few of the cytomegalovirus-associated TCR beta chains recognize cytomegalovirus antigens. Strong co-occurrence of HLA alleles, especially DR and DQ, made assigning TCR associations to individual alleles difficult. A later analysis found that HLA-associated TCR beta chains were more clonally expanded and had lower generation probabilities than equally common non-associated chains. A further reported finding was that TCR beta sequences accurately predicted the HLA-A and HLA-B alleles for most subjects in the first cohort. Around 16 rarely observed V segments, including chromosome 9 orphons, were excluded from the earlier analysis of a few hundred of the donors because counts were too low.

Sequencing was done on a sample of PBMCs. The sequence was collected from a woman in her fifties or sixties in good health and CMV-seropositive. The sequence links TRBV27 to TRBJ2-7; TRBD1 agrees with 12 junctional bases. The DNA is as follows: TGTGCCAGCAGCCTCACCGGGACAGGGGGCCGAGAGCAGTACTTC. This codes for CASSLTGTGGREQYF.